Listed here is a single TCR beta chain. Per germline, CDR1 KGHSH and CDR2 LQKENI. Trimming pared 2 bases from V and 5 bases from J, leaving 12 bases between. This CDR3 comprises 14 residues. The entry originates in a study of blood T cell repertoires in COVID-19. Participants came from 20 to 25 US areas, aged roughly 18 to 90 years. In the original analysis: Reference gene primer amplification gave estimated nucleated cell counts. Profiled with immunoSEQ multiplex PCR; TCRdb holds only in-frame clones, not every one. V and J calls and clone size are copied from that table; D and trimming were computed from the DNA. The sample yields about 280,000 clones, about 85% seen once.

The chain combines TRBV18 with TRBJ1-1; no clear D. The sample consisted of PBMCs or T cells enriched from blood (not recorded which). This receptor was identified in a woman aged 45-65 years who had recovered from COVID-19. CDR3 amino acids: CASSPSPDGTEAFF. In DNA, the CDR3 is TGTGCCAGCTCACCATCGCCTGACGGGACTGAAGCTTTCTTT.